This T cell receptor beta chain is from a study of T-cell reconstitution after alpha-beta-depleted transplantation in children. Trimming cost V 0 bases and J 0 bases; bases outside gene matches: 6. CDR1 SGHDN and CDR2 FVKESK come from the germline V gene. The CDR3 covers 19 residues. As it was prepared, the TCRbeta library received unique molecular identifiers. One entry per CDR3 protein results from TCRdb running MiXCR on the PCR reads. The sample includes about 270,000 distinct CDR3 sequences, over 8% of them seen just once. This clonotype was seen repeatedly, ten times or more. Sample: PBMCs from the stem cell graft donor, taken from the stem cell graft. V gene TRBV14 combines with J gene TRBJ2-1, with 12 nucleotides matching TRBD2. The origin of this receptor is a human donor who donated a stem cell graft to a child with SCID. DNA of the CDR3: TGTGCCAGCAGCCAAGAAACTAGCGGGGGGTTCAACTCCTACAATGAGCAGTTCTTC. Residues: CASSQETSGGFNSYNEQFF.